Given below is one TCR beta chain in context. Using immunoSEQ multiplex PCR, the repertoire was profiled, and TCRdb retains in-frame clones only, with some absent. The profile shows about 54,000 clones, 90% to 95% of them singletons. The data derive from a study of technical replicates of blood from a handful of donors. CDR3 size: 15 residues. The V gene's germline CDR1 is MNHEY and CDR2 SVGAGI. V shed 2 bases and J shed 3 bases, with 14 bases lying between them. The sequenced sample was T cells isolated from PBMCs. This chain links TRBV6-5 with TRBJ2-7, with D perhaps matching TRBD1 (6 bases). This TCR was recovered from a human donor in good health. The CDR3 nucleotides read TGTGCCAGCAGTTACGTCGCAGGGGCGGGCTACGAGCAGTACTTC. Translation: CASSYVAGAGYEQYF.